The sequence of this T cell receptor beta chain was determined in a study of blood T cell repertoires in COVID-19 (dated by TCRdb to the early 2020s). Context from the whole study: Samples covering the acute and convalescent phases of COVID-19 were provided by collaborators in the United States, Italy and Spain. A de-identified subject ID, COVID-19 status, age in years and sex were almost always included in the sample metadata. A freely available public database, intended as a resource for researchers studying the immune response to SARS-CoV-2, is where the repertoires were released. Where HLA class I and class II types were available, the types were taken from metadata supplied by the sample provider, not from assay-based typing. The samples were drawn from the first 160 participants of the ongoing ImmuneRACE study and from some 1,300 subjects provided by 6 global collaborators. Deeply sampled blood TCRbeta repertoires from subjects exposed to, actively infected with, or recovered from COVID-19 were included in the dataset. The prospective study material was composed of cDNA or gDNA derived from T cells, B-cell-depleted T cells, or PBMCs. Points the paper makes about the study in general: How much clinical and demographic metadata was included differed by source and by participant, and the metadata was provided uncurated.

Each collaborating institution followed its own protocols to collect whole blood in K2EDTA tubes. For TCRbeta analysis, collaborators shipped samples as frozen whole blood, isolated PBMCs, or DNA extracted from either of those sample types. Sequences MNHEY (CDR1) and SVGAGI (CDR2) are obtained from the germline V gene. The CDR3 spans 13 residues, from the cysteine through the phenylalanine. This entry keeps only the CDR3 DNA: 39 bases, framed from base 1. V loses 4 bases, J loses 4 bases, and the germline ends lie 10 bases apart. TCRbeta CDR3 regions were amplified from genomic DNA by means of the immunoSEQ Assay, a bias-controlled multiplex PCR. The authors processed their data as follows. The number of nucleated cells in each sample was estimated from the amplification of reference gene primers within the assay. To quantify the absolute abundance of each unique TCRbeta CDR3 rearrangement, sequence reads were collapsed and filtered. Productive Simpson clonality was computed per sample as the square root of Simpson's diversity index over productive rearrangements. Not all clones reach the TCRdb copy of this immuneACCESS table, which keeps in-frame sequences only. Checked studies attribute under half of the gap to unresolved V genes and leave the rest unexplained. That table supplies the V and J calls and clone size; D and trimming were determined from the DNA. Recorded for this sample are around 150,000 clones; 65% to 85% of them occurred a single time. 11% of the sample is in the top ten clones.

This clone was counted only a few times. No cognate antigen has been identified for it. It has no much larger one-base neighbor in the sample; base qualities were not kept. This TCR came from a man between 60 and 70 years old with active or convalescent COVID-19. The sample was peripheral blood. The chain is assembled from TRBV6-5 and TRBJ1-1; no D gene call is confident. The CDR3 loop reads CASSSILLTEAFF. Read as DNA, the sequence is TGTGCCAGCAGTTCTATTCTTCTCACTGAAGCTTTCTTT.